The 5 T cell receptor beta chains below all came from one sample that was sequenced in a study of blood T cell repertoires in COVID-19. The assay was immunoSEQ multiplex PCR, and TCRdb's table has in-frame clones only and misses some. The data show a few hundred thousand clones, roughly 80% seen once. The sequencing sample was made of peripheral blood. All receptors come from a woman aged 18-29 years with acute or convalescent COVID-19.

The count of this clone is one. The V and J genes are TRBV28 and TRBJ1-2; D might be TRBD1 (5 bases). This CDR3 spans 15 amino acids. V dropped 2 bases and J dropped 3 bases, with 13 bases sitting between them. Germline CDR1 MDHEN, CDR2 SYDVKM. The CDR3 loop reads CASSLERDSYYGYTF. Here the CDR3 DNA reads TGTGCCAGCAGTTTAGAGAGAGACAGTTACTATGGCTACACCTTC.

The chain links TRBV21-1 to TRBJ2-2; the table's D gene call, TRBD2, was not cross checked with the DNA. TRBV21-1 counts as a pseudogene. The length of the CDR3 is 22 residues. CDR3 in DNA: TGTGCCAGCAGCAAAGTAGGGTCTTACCGGGACTTTCCAGTGGTTTGGACCGGGGAGCTGTTTTTT. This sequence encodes CASSKVGSYRDFPVVWTGELFF.

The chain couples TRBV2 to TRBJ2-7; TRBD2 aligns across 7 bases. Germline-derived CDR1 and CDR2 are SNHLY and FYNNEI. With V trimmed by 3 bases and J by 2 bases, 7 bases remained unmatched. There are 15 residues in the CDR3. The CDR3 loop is CASSDGRGWTYEQYF. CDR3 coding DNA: TGTGCCAGCAGTGATGGGAGGGGATGGACCTACGAGCAGTACTTC.

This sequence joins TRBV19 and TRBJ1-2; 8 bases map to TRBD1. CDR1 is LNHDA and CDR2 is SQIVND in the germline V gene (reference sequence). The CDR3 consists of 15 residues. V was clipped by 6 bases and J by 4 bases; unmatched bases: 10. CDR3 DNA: TGTGCCAGTAGGCAACGCACAGGGGGTAGCTATGGCTACACCTTC. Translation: CASRQRTGGSYGYTF.

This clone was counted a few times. The CDR3 spells CAWSPQDREVEKLFF. DNA of the CDR3: TGTGCCTGGAGCCCACAGGACAGGGAAGTAGAAAAACTGTTTTTT. The V and J genes are TRBV30 and TRBJ1-4; TRBD1 matches 8 bases. Trimming cost V 3 bases and J 8 bases; bases outside gene matches: 11. Germline lookup yields CDR1 GTSNPN and CDR2 SVGIG (reference sequence). The CDR3 totals 15 residues.